This section outlines one T cell receptor (beta chain) sequence together with its context. V was clipped by 4 bases and J by 0 bases, with 11 bases between them. Germline V gene lookup returns CDR1 SGHRS and CDR2 YFSETQ. The CDR3 has 15 amino acids. The data were taken from a study of shared clonotypes between healthy human individuals. Measured with immunoSEQ multiplex PCR; TCRdb has only the in-frame clones, and not every one. The sample includes under 1,900,000 clones, about 98.5% seen only once; the top ten take 0.3% to 0.45%. J is TRBJ2-1 and V is TRBV5-1, with D unresolved. Sequenced input: naive CD4+ T cells sorted from blood. Subset defined: CD45RA+ positively selected. This TCR derives from a man aged 30 to 39 in good health. CDR3 sequence: CASSLGFSSYNEQFF. The CDR3 DNA sequence: TGCGCCAGCAGCCTGGGTTTCAGCTCCTACAATGAGCAGTTCTTC.